This T cell receptor (beta chain) was recovered during a study of T cells after yellow fever vaccination. Background on the study: SMART-Seq v4 Ultra Low Input served to prepare low-cell-number fractions. General study results and limits: The booster response re-showed most primary clones: 96% CD4, around 90% CD8. Just a small share of clonotypes turned up in the CD4 compartment as well as the CD8 compartment.

Template-switching 5'RACE yielded the TCR cDNA; a universal primer site and UMIs were added in the process. From the 5' RACE reads, TCRdb called clonotypes with MiXCR, one entry per CDR3 protein. The sample has approximately 550,000 distinct CDR3 sequences, less than 20% seen once. This clonotype was picked up a small number of times. The antigen remains unidentified. The CDR3 is 14 residues long. Looked up from germline, CDR1 is SEHNR and CDR2 is FQNEAQ (reference sequence). Trimming took off 1 base at V and 5 bases at J, with 11 bases between the two ends. V usage is TRBV7-9 and J usage is TRBJ2-5; D is unresolved. This TCR came from a man younger than 40 who received the YFV17D yellow fever vaccine. The specimen was PBMCs, collected 15 days after the yellow fever booster vaccination. The CDR3 reads CASSLDVRQETQYF. For the CDR3, the DNA is TGTGCCAGCAGCTTAGATGTCAGGCAGGAGACCCAGTACTTC.